This TCR beta chain was documented in a study of T cell responses to AZD1222 COVID-19 vaccine. Findings of the study overall: CD4 TCRs covered the whole spike, strongest at regions 160-218 and 743-854. Baseline antibody screening turned up just a handful of seropositive AZD1222 recipients.

This clone was counted between two and nine times. Its antigen is not identified. The V gene's germline CDR1 is SGHVS and CDR2 FQNEAQ. The CDR3 runs 15 residues. V gave up 7 bases and J gave up 3 bases; unmatched junction bases: 12. Sequenced by immunoSEQ multiplex PCR; TCRdb stores in-frame clones only, minus some. The sample contains 150,000 to 200,000 clones, around nine tenths of which appear only once. Pooling was applied to second doses at about 4 or about 12 weeks. The TCR originated in an adult who received the AZD1222 COVID-19 vaccine. The rearrangement uses TRBV7-8 and TRBJ2-7, with 7 bases aligning to TRBD2. The sample consisted of peripheral blood, taken 28 days after the second AZD1222 dose. The CDR3 region is CASNVTRETFYEQYF. In nucleotides, the CDR3 is TGTGCCAGCAACGTAACGCGGGAGACCTTCTACGAGCAGTACTTC.